A selection of T cell receptor beta chains follows, all from one sample in a study of blood T cell repertoires in COVID-19. Clones were read by immunoSEQ multiplex PCR, and TCRdb kept only the in-frame ones, dropping some. The sample includes over 120,000 clones, about 83% seen only once; the top ten take 8.6%. The sequencing sample was made of peripheral blood. Receptors originate from a woman between 50 and 59 years old with active or convalescent COVID-19. Each CDR3 is given with its conserved first and last residue. A D gene is named only where the DNA matches it firmly. Only part of the rows carry a size: once, few, many, or a class if the clone is expanded.

CDR3	DNA	V	J	size	D
CASSAKHGPGQGTCEQYF	TGTGCCAGCAGTGCCAAACACGGTCCGGGACAGGGAACCTGCGAGCAGTACTTC	TRBV6-4	TRBJ2-7	once	TRBD1
CASSFRGLGPVTGELFF	TGTGCCAGCAGCTTTAGGGGCCTTGGGCCGGTCACCGGGGAGCTGTTTTTT	TRBV11-2	TRBJ2-2	NA	NA
CASSVRAGENNEQFF	TGTGCCAGCAGCGTAAGGGCGGGAGAGAACAATGAGCAGTTCTTC	TRBV9	TRBJ2-1	NA	TRBD2
CSASRGTGGGETQYF	TGCAGTGCTAGTAGAGGGACAGGGGGCGGAGAGACCCAGTACTTC	TRBV20-1	TRBJ2-5	NA	TRBD1
CASSYSDSSDTQYF	TGTGCCAGCAGTTACTCGGACTCCAGTGATACGCAGTATTTT	TRBV6-5	TRBJ2-3	NA	NA
CASRAGVNQPQHF	TGTGCCAGCAGGGCGGGGGTGAATCAGCCCCAGCATTTT	TRBV2	TRBJ1-5	NA	NA
CASSLAGTRRTDTQYF	TGCGCCAGCAGCTTGGCCGGGACTAGGCGGACAGATACGCAGTATTTT	TRBV5-1	TRBJ2-3	NA	TRBD2
CASSEPGLVEDPFTDTQYF	TGTGCCAGCAGTGAACCGGGACTAGTTGAGGACCCTTTCACAGATACGCAGTATTTT	TRBV6-1	TRBJ2-3	NA	TRBD2
CATSRGQGAWTYNSPLHF	TGTGCCACCAGCAGAGGGCAGGGGGCCTGGACCTATAATTCACCCCTCCACTTT	TRBV15	TRBJ1-6	NA	TRBD1
CASSWDREGGYTF	TGTGCCAGCAGCTGGGACAGGGAAGGTGGCTACACCTTC	TRBV5-4	TRBJ1-2	few	TRBD1
CASSRGGIEAFF	TGTGCCAGCAGTAGAGGGGGTATTGAAGCTTTCTTT	TRBV6-2/TRBV6-3	TRBJ1-1	NA	NA
CASSLGTGIYNEQFF	TGTGCTAGCAGCTTAGGGACAGGGATTTACAATGAGCAGTTCTTC	TRBV7-7	TRBJ2-1	NA	TRBD1
CASSQGARVGTEAFF	TGTGCCAGCAGTCAGGGGGCACGGGTGGGAACTGAAGCTTTCTTT	TRBV6-5	TRBJ1-1	NA	TRBD1
CASSYLRGGGNTEAFF	TGTGCCAGCAGTTACCTCCGGGGAGGGGGGAACACTGAAGCTTTCTTT	TRBV6-5	TRBJ1-1	NA	NA
CASSRDRANGYTF	TGTGCCAGTAGTAGAGACAGGGCTAATGGCTACACCTTC	TRBV19	TRBJ1-2	NA	TRBD1
CASSQSAGVGNTIYF	TGTGCCAGCAGCCAATCGGCAGGGGTTGGAAACACCATATATTTT	TRBV16	TRBJ1-3	once	NA
CSVEVRAGSEAFF	TGCAGCGTTGAAGTCAGGGCTGGAAGTGAAGCTTTCTTT	TRBV29-1	TRBJ1-1	few	NA
CASSFRLAGQFF	TGTGCCAGCAGTTTCAGACTAGCAGGGCAGTTCTTC	TRBV28	TRBJ2-1	NA	TRBD2
CASSLRQGETQYF	TGTGCCAGCAGCTTACGACAGGGAGAGACCCAGTACTTC	TRBV7-3	TRBJ2-5	NA	TRBD1
CASSFYGEGEKLFF	TGTGCCAGCAGTTTCTATGGGGAGGGTGAAAAACTGTTTTTT	TRBV27	TRBJ1-4	NA	NA
CASSAHGTGKGSRDTEAFF	TGTGCCAGCAGTGCTCACGGGACAGGGAAAGGTAGTAGGGACACTGAAGCTTTCTTT	TRBV6-1	TRBJ1-1	NA	TRBD1
CASSANTGTLYNEQFF	TGCGCCAGCAGCGCAAACACCGGGACTCTCTACAATGAGCAGTTCTTC	TRBV5-1	TRBJ2-1	few	NA
CASRLEGGTYNEQFF	TGTGCCAGCAGACTCGAGGGGGGGACCTACAATGAGCAGTTCTTC	TRBV7-2	TRBJ2-1	NA	NA
CASSSGKRDSPLHF	TGCGCCAGCAGCTCAGGGAAGCGGGATTCACCCCTCCACTTT	TRBV5-1	TRBJ1-6	NA	NA
CASSQLLGSLAKNIQYF	TGTGCCAGCAGCCAACTTCTGGGGAGCCTAGCCAAAAACATTCAGTACTTC	TRBV27	TRBJ2-4	NA	NA
CASSQDGQGRGYTF	TGTGCCAGCAGCCAAGACGGACAGGGTCGGGGCTACACCTTC	TRBV7-2	TRBJ1-2	NA	TRBD1
CASTGLLNTEAFF	TGTGCCAGCACCGGGTTATTGAACACTGAAGCTTTCTTT	TRBV2	TRBJ1-1	NA	NA
CASSHSYNEQFF	TGTGCCAGCAGCCACTCCTACAATGAGCAGTTCTTC	TRBV7-2	TRBJ2-1	NA	NA